Listed below are T cell receptor beta chains from one sample, sequenced in a study of blood T cell repertoires in COVID-19. TCRdb keeps only in-frame clones here, not all; method: immunoSEQ multiplex PCR. The sample has nearly 200,000 clones, 65% to 85% seen once. The material sequenced was PBMCs or T cells enriched from blood (not recorded which). These TCRs come from a man between 35 and 55 years old who had recovered from COVID-19. Both conserved end residues are part of each CDR3. D genes are given only for firm matches. A clone size is listed for some rows: how often the clone was seen (once, few, many), or a class if it is expanded.

TRBJ1-4	.	few	TRBV30	CAWSVAGRDEKLFF	TGTGCCTGGAGTGTGGCAGGGAGGGACGAAAAACTGTTTTTT
TRBJ1-5	TRBD1	.	TRBV7-2	CASSFSAGTGDQPQHF	TGTGCCAGCAGCTTTAGCGCCGGGACAGGGGATCAGCCCCAGCATTTT
TRBJ1-5	.	.	TRBV6-5	CASIKGGDNQPQHF	TGTGCCAGCATTAAAGGAGGCGACAATCAGCCCCAGCATTTT
TRBJ1-1	.	.	TRBV19	CASSTYRESTEAFF	TGTGCCAGTAGTACATACAGGGAATCCACTGAAGCTTTCTTT
TRBJ1-2	.	.	TRBV6-5	CASSSPTVTNYGYTF	TGTGCCAGCAGTTCCCCGACAGTTACTAACTATGGCTACACCTTC
TRBJ2-1	.	once	TRBV6-4	CASSELPYNEQFF	TGTGCCAGCAGTGAACTACCTTACAATGAGCAGTTCTTC
TRBJ1-5	.	.	TRBV19	CASSTLPERDESGNQPQHF	TGTGCCAGTAGTACCCTTCCAGAGCGAGATGAAAGCGGCAATCAGCCCCAGCATTTT
TRBJ2-7	TRBD1	few	TRBV28	CASKRDRLTYEQYF	TGTGCCAGCAAAAGGGACAGATTGACCTACGAGCAGTACTTC
TRBJ2-7	.	.	TRBV12-3/TRBV12-4	CASSLATGYEQYF	TGTGCCAGCAGTTTAGCAACAGGGTACGAGCAGTACTTC
TRBJ1-1	.	.	TRBV2	CASSFEQGVDTEAFF	TGTGCCAGCAGTTTCGAACAGGGTGTCGACACTGAAGCTTTCTTT